The present TCR beta chain was sequenced within a study of early T cells in non-severe SARS-CoV-2 infection. V dropped 2 bases and J dropped 6 bases, with 4 bases sitting between them. The germline gives CDR1 MNHGY, CDR2 SAAAGT. The CDR3 extends over 11 amino acids. A single record per CDR3 protein comes from TCRdb applying MiXCR to the 5' RACE reads. The table has approximately 99,000 distinct CDR3 sequences, 12% seen once. A few counts support this clonotype. The chain recombines TRBV6-8 with TRBJ1-2, with D uncertain. The specimen sequenced was whole blood. This sequence originates from an adult who was a healthcare worker with PCR-confirmed SARS-CoV-2 infection or an uninfected control (not recorded which). The CDR3 nucleotides read TGTGCCAGCAGTTACGTTGATGGCTACACCTTC. This translates into CASSYVDGYTF.